The 13 T cell receptor beta chains in this list originate from one sample, sequenced in a study of blood T cell repertoires in COVID-19 (TCRdb year 2020). Library preparation was by the immunoSEQ multiplex PCR assay. The clones in this table, taken by TCRdb from immuneACCESS, are in-frame only. Not every clone is retained; where verified, under half of the shortfall comes from an unresolved V gene, and the cause of the rest is unknown. The sample has about 180,000 clones on record, 88% of them singletons. The top ten hold roughly 9% of the sample. Sequencing was carried out using PBMCs or T cells enriched from blood (not recorded which). These receptors were obtained from a woman aged 18 to 35 who had recovered from COVID-19.

The chain couples TRBV7-8 to TRBJ2-7; 7 bases fit TRBD1. The CDR3 has 13 amino acids. Germline CDR1 SGHVS, CDR2 FQNEAQ. Unmatched junction bases numbered 8, after V lost 5 bases and J lost 7 bases. The CDR3: CASSHWDSWEQYF. DNA for the CDR3: TGTGCCAGCAGCCACTGGGACAGTTGGGAGCAGTACTTC.

The CDR3 DNA sequence: TGTGCCTGGAGCCACAGGGAGCGCAATCAGCCCCAGCATTTT. It translates to CAWSHRERNQPQHF. The chain has TRBV30 and TRBJ1-5; D may be TRBD1 (6 bases). V lost 3 bases and J 2 bases, leaving 11 bases between the germline ends. The V gene's germline CDR1 is GTSNPN and CDR2 SVGIG (reference sequence). This CDR3 is built from 14 residues. Together with reference TRBV30 and TRBJ1-5, the CDR3 gives the full variable domain: SQTIHQWPATLVQPVGSPLSLECTVEGTSNPNLYWYRQAAGRGLQLLFYSVGIGQISSEVPQNLSASRPQDRQFILSSKKLLLSDSGFYLCAWSHRERNQPQHFGDGTRLSIL.

This rearrangement joins TRBV30 to TRBJ1-5; D remains unclear. The CDR3 sequence is 16 residues long. Deletions cut 2 bases from V and 6 bases from J, with 20 bases between. Germline V gene lookup returns CDR1 GTSNPN and CDR2 SVGIG (reference sequence). CDR3 residues: CAWSHPTRVLSQPQHF. The CDR3 coding sequence is TGTGCCTGGAGTCACCCCACCCGGGTCCTCTCTCAGCCCCAGCATTTT.

The CDR3 bases are TGTGCCAGCAGCCAAGGTAGGGTCGGCGGGAGGGCCGATACGCAGTATTTT. It yields the protein CASSQGRVGGRADTQYF. The V gene is TRBV4-2, the J gene TRBJ2-3; TRBD2 matches at 9 bases. V was pared by 1 base and J by 6 bases, with 11 bases of the junction left unmatched. CDR1 LGHNA and CDR2 YNFKEQ come from the germline V gene. This CDR3 has 17 residues.

The V gene is TRBV28, the J gene TRBJ1-3; D is possibly TRBD1 (5 bases). Germline CDR1 MDHEN, CDR2 SYDVKM. V was clipped by 5 bases and J by 0 bases, with 14 bases between them. The CDR3 sequence is 16 residues long. The CDR3 region has the DNA TGTGCCAGCAGTACCCGGGGGGTTTACTCTGGAAACACCATATATTTT. Translated: CASSTRGVYSGNTIYF. The full variable domain, in which reference TRBV28 and TRBJ1-3 provide the parts outside the CDR3, is DVKVTQSSRYLVKRTGEKVFLECVQDMDHENMFWYRQDPGLGLRLIYFSYDVKMKEKGDIPEGYSVSREKKERFSLILESASTNQTSMYLCASSTRGVYSGNTIYFGEGSWLTVV.

The chain carries TRBV25-1 and TRBJ2-3; 8 nucleotides match TRBD2. In germline, CDR1 is MGHDK, CDR2 SYGVNS. The J segment lost 6 bases and the V segment lost 5 bases, leaving 7 bases of the junction unmatched. The CDR3 is 14 amino acids. The CDR3 DNA reads as TGTGCCAGCAGTCCAGCGGGAGTATCCGATACGCAGTATTTT. Residues: CASSPAGVSDTQYF.

Of note for this clone: Germline is not matched at one junction end, which may reflect a read error. The chain combines TRBV20-1 with TRBJ2-4; 9 bases line up with TRBD1. Germline V CDR1 and CDR2: DFQATT, SNEGSKA (reference sequence). This CDR3 contains 11 residues. For the CDR3, the DNA is TGCAGTGCCGAATACAGGGGGCGTCTGGACTTC. Its protein product is CSAEYRGRLDF.

The chain uses TRBV6-5 and TRBJ1-4; D might be TRBD1 (5 bases). Between the trimmed V and J ends, which lost 4 bases and 8 bases, there was a span of 11 bases. The germline V gene has CDR1 MNHEY and CDR2 SVGAGI. The length of the CDR3 is 13 residues. CDR3 sequence (DNA): TGTGCCAGCAGTTCACAGGCGGGGGAAAAACTGTTTTTT. Translating it yields CASSSQAGEKLFF.

The V call is TRBV6-1, the J call TRBJ1-1; no clear D gene. Germline values: CDR1 MNHNS, CDR2 SASEGT. CDR3 size: 15 residues. The V end lost 1 base, the J end lost 8 bases, and 17 bases lay between the germline ends. The CDR3 DNA follows: TGTGCCAGCAGTGAAGTTGCCTTGGCACAGTCCGAAGCTTTCTTT. It translates to CASSEVALAQSEAFF.

This clone was detected only once. This CDR3 is CASSLLFFATSSYEQYF. The CDR3 nucleotides read TGTGCCAGCAGCTTACTTTTTTTCGCTACGAGCTCCTACGAGCAGTACTTC. The genes are TRBV7-6 and TRBJ2-7; D is undetermined. The CDR3 totals 17 residues. Trimming removed 2 bases from V and 0 bases from J, with 17 bases in between. Per the germline V gene, CDR1 is SGHVS and CDR2 is FNYEAQ.

The chain has TRBV28 and TRBJ1-4; tentative D call: TRBD1 (6 bases). Trimming took off 6 bases at V and 5 bases at J, with 16 bases between the two ends. Looked up from germline, CDR1 is MDHEN and CDR2 is SYDVKM. The CDR3 covers 15 residues. The CDR3 DNA reads as TGTGCCAGCAGCCGAGGGTTGACAGGAAATGAAAAACTGTTTTTT. Its translation: CASSRGLTGNEKLFF.

V and J are TRBV27 and TRBJ2-5, with 11 bases aligning to TRBD2. The CDR3 consists of 15 residues. Germline V gene lookup returns CDR1 MNHEY and CDR2 SMNVEV (reference sequence). V trimming: 2 bases; J trimming: 3 bases; junction bases outside the gene matches: 2. The CDR3 DNA reads TGTGCCAGCAGTTTAAGACTAGCGGGGAAAGAGACCCAGTACTTC. Translating gives CASSLRLAGKETQYF.

This chain joins TRBV28 and TRBJ1-5; 7 positions agree with TRBD1. J lost 6 bases, V lost 5 bases, and 7 bases had no gene match. There are 14 residues in the CDR3. Germline-derived CDR1 and CDR2 are MDHEN and SYDVKM. CDR3 loop: CASSTTGVGQPQHF. The CDR3, as DNA: TGTGCCAGCAGTACCACAGGGGTGGGTCAGCCCCAGCATTTT.